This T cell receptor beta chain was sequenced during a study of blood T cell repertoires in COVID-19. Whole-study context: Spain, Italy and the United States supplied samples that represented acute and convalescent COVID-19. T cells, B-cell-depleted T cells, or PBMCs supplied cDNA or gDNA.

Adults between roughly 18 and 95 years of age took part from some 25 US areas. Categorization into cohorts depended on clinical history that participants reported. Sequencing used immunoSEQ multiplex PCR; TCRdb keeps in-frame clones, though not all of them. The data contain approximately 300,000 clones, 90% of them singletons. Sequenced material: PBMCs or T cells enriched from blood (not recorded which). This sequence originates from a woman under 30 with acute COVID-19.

The CDR3 bases are TGCAGCGTTGAAGAGTCGGGGGGTGGCTACACCTTC. Protein product: CSVEESGGGYTF. The chain joins TRBV29-1 to TRBJ1-2, with D possibly TRBD1 on 5 matching bases. CDR3 length: 12 amino acids. Looked up from germline, CDR1 is SQVTM and CDR2 is ANQGSEA. The ends were cut back, 0 bases at V and 7 bases at J, with 9 bases in the middle. The full variable domain, rest sourced from reference TRBV29-1 and TRBJ1-2, is SAVISQKPSRDICQRGTSLTIQCQVDSQVTMMFWYRQQPGQSLTLIATANQGSEATYESGFVIDKFPISRPNLTFSTLTVSNMSPEDSSIYLCSVEESGGGYTFGSGTRLTVV.